The sequence of this T cell receptor beta chain was determined in a study of blood T cell repertoires in COVID-19. At the level of the study: Some COVID-19 samples were acute and others convalescent; all came from the United States, Italy and Spain. T cells, B-cell-depleted T cells, or PBMCs provided the cDNA or gDNA that served as material.

The germline V gene encodes CDR1 MNHEY and CDR2 SVGEGT. The CDR3 sequence is 16 residues long. The V segment lost 6 bases and the J segment 1 base; nucleotides outside the gene matches: 10. Participant-reported clinical history was the basis for cohort assignment. Two negative PCRs, clearance, or symptom resolution characterized the recovered Cohort 3 donors. Libraries were prepared by immunoSEQ multiplex PCR; TCRdb keeps only in-frame clonotypes and omits some of them. The sample contains roughly 310,000 clones, under 95% of which appear only once. The source is a man aged 55 to 69 who had recovered from COVID-19. This sequence joins TRBV6-2 or TRBV6-3 and TRBJ2-3, with 7 bases fitting TRBD2. Material for sequencing was PBMCs or T cells enriched from blood (not recorded which). As DNA, the CDR3 is TGTGCCAGCAGCCCGCCCGCGGGAGCGGGCACAGATACGCAGTATTTT. Its translation: CASSPPAGAGTDTQYF.